The present TCR beta chain was sequenced within a study of a mutant IDH1 vaccine in newly diagnosed glioma. Study background: The treated population exhibited a male proportion of 62.5%, a female proportion of 37.5%, and a mean age of about 39 years. Study conclusions and caveats: Pseudoprogression appears to have had no connection to changes in top peripheral T cell clonotypes.

The CDR3 covers 15 residues. V lost 6 bases to trimming and J lost 3 bases; unmatched junction nucleotides: 6. Germline lookup yields CDR1 MRHNA and CDR2 SNTAGT. As for time point: week 35, safety follow-up. Topical imiquimod was applied with each vaccine dose, which held 300 ug of mutant IDH1 20-mer peptide. Astrocytomas found in donors were new, WHO grade 3 or 4, IDH1-mutant and ATRX-lost. Worth noting for this clone: Its antigen is as yet unknown.

This table comes from immunoSEQ multiplex PCR, and its TCRdb copy is limited to in-frame clones, with some not included. The table records tens of thousands of clones, roughly 80% of them present only once. The sequence derives from a man aged 30 to 45 with glioma. Sequences were derived from PBMCs, sampled from a glioma patient whose treatment included an IDH1 peptide vaccine. The V call is TRBV6-4, the J call TRBJ2-3; 10 nucleotides match TRBD2. The CDR3 reads CASSPGLASTDTQYF. The CDR3 bases are TGTGCCAGCAGCCCGGGACTAGCGTCAACAGATACGCAGTATTTT.